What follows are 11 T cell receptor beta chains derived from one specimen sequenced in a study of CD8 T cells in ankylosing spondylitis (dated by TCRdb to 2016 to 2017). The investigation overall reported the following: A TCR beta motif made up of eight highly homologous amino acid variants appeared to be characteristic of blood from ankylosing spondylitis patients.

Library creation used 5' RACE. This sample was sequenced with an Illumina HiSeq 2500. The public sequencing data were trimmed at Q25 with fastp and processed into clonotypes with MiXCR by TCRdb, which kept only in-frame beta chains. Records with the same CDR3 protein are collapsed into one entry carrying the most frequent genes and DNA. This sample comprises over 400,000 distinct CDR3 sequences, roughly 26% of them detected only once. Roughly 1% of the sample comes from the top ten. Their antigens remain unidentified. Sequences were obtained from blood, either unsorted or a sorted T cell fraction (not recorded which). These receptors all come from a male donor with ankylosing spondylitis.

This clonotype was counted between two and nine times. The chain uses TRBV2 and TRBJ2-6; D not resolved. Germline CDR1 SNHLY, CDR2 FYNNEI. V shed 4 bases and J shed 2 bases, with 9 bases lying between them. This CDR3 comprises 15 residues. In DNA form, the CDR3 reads TGTGCCAGCAGTGTAAGGGTCCCTGGGGCCAACGTCCTGACTTTC. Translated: CASSVRVPGANVLTF.

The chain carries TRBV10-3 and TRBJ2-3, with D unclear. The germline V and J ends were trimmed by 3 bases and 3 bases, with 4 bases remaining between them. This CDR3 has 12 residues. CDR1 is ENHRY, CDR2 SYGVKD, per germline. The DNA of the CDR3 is TGTGCCATCAGTGACCGGACAGATACGCAGTATTTT. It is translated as CAISDRTDTQYF.

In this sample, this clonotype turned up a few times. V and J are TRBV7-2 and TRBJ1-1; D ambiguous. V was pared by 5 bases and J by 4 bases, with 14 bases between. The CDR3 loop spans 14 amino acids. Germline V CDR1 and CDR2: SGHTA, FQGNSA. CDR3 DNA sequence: TGTGCCAGCAGCCAAAGAAGCGCTTTCACTGAAGCTTTCTTT. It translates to CASSQRSAFTEAFF.

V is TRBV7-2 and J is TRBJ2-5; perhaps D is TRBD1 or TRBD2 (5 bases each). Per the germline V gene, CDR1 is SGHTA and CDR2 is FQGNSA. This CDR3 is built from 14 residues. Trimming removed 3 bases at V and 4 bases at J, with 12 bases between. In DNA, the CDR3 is TGTGCCAGCAGCTTTGGGACGGCGTTAGAGACCCAGTACTTC. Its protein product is CASSFGTALETQYF. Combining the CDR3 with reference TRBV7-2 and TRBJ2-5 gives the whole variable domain GAGVSQSPSNKVTEKGKDVELRCDPISGHTALYWYRQSLGQGLEFLIYFQGNSAPDKSGLPSDRFSAERTGGSVSTLTIQRTQQEDSAVYLCASSFGTALETQYFGPGTRLLVL.

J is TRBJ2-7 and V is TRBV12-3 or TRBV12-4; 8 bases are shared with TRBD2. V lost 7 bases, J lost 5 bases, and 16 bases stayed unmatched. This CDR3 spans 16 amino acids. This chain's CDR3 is CASILSGTRGRDEQYF. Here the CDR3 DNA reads TGTGCCAGCATTCTCTCCGGGACTAGGGGACGCGACGAGCAGTACTTC.

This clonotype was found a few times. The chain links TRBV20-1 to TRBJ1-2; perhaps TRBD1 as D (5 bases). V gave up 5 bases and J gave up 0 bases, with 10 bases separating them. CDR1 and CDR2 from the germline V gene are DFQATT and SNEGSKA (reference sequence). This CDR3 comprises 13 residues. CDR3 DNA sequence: TGCAGTGCTGGGACGGCCTCTAACTATGGCTACACCTTC. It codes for CSAGTASNYGYTF.

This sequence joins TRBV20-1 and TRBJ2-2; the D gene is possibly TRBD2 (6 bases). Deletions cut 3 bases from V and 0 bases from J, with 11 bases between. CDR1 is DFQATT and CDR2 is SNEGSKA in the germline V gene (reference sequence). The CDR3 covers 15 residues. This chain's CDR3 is CSASSVAANTGELFF. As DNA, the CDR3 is TGCAGTGCTAGTTCGGTAGCGGCGAACACCGGGGAGCTGTTTTTT.

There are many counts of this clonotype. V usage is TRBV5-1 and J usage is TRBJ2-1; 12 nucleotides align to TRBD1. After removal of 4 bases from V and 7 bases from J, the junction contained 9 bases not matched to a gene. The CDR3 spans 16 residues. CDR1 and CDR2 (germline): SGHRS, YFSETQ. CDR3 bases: TGCGCCAGCAGCCCGGAGGGACAGGGGGCGAGGAATGAGCAGTTCTTC. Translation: CASSPEGQGARNEQFF. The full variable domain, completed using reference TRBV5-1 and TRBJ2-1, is KAGVTQTPRYLIKTRGQQVTLSCSPISGHRSVSWYQQTPGQGLQFLFEYFSETQRNKGNFPGRFSGRQFSNSRSEMNVSTLELGDSALYLCASSPEGQGARNEQFFGPGTRLTVL.

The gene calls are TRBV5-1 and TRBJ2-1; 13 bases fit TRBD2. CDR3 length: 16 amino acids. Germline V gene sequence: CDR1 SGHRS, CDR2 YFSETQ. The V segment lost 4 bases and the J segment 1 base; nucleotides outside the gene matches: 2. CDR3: CASSELAGGSYNEQFF. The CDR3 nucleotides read TGCGCCAGCAGCGAACTAGCGGGAGGGTCCTACAATGAGCAGTTCTTC.

CDR3 sequence reads: CSAGLVAGELFF. The CDR3 DNA reads as TGCAGCGCCGGCTTAGTGGCCGGGGAGCTGTTTTTT. The V call is TRBV29-1, the J call TRBJ2-2; no clear D gene. This CDR3 contains 12 residues. From germline, CDR1 is SQVTM and CDR2 ANQGSEA. The germline V and J ends were trimmed by 7 bases and 6 bases, with 12 bases remaining between them.

CDR3 region: CAISDRKNEQFF. The DNA for the CDR3 is TGTGCCATCAGTGATAGGAAGAATGAGCAGTTCTTC. The chain carries TRBV10-3 and TRBJ2-1; D gene ambiguous. The CDR3 extends over 12 amino acids. Trimming pared 3 bases from V and 7 bases from J, leaving 7 bases between. Germline V gene lookup returns CDR1 ENHRY and CDR2 SYGVKD.